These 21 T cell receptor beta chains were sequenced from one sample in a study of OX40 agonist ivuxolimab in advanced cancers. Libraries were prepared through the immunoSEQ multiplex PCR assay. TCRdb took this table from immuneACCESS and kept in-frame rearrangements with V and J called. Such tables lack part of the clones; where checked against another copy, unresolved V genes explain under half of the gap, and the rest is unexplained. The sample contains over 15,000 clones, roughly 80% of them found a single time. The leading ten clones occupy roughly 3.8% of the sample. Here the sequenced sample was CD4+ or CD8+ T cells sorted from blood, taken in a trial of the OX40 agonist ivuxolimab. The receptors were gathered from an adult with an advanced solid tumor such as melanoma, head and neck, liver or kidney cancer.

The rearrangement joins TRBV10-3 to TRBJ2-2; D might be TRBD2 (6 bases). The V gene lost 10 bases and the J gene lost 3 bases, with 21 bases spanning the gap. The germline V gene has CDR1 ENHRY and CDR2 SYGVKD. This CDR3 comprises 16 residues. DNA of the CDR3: TGTGCCACCCGGGACTCCCTCCAACGGCACACCGGGGAGCTGTTTTTT. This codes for CATRDSLQRHTGELFF.

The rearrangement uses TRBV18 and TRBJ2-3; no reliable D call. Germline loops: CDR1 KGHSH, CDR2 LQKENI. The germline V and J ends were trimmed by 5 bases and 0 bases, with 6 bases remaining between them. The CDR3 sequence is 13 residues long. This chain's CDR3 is CASSAPSTDTQYF. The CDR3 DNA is TGTGCCAGCTCAGCCCCCAGCACAGATACGCAGTATTTT.

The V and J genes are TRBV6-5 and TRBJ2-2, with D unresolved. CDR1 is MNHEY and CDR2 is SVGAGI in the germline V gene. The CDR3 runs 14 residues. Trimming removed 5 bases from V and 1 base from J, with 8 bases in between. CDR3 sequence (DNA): TGTGCCAGCAGTCCCGACGTGAACACCGGGGAGCTGTTTTTT. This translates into CASSPDVNTGELFF.

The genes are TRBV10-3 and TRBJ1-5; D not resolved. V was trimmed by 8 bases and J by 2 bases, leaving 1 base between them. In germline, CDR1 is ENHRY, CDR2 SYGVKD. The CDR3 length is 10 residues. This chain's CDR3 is CAIGNQPQHF. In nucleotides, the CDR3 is TGTGCCATCGGCAATCAGCCCCAGCATTTT.

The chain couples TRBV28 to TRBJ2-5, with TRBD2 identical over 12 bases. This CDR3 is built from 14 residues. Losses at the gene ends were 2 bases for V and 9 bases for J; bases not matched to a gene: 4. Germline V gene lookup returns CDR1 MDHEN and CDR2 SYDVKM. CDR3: CASSLGLAGSAQYF. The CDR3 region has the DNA TGTGCCAGCAGTTTAGGACTAGCGGGATCGGCCCAGTACTTC.

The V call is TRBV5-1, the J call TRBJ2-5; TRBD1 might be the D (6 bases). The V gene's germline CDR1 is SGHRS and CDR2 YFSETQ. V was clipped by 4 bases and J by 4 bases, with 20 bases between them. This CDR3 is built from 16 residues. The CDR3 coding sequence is TGCGCCAGCAGCCAGACGGTCACAGGGCCTCTAGAGACCCAGTACTTC. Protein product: CASSQTVTGPLETQYF.

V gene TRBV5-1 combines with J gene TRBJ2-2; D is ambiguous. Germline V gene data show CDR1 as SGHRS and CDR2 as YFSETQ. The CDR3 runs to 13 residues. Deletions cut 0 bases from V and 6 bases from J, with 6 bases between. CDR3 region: CASSLEAAGELFF. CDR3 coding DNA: TGCGCCAGCAGCTTGGAGGCCGCCGGGGAGCTGTTTTTT.

The CDR3 bases are TGTGCCATCAGTCCAGGTACCGGGACAGCGGTTGAAAAACTGTTTTTT. Translated, it gives CAISPGTGTAVEKLFF. The chain joins TRBV10-3 to TRBJ1-4, with 7 bases fitting TRBD1. The CDR3 loop spans 16 amino acids. Trimming cost V 5 bases and J 7 bases; bases outside gene matches: 13. Germline values: CDR1 ENHRY, CDR2 SYGVKD.

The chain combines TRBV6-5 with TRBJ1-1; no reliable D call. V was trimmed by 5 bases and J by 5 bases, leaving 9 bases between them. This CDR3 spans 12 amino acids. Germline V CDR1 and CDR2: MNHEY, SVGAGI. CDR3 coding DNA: TGTGCCAGCAGTCCGGAGGTAACTGAAGCTTTCTTT. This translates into CASSPEVTEAFF.

The CDR3 DNA reads as TGTGCCAGCGGGAGGGACAGGGGGCGATCCAATGAGCAGTTCTTC. This encodes CASGRDRGRSNEQFF. V gene TRBV25-1 combines with J gene TRBJ2-1, with 12 bases aligning to TRBD1. V trimming: 8 bases; J trimming: 6 bases; junction bases outside the gene matches: 8. In germline, CDR1 is MGHDK, CDR2 SYGVNS. This CDR3 has 15 amino acids. The whole variable domain, remainder taken from reference TRBV25-1 and TRBJ2-1, is EADIYQTPRYLVIGTGKKITLECSQTMGHDKMYWYQQDPGMELHLIHYSYGVNSTEKGDLSSESTVSRIRTEHFPLTLESARPSHTSQYLCASGRDRGRSNEQFFGPGTRLTVL.

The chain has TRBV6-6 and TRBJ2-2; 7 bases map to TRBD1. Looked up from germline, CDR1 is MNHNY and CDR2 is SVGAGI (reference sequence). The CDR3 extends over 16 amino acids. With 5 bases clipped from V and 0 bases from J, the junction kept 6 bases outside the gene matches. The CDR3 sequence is CASSQRGPPNTGELFF. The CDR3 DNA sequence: TGTGCCAGCAGTCAGAGGGGGCCCCCGAACACCGGGGAGCTGTTTTTT.

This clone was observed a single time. CDR3 sequence reads: CASSPRGGTSTDTQYF. CDR3 nucleotides: TGTGCCAGCAGCCCCCGGGGGGGAACTAGCACAGATACGCAGTATTTT. The chain is built from TRBV27 and TRBJ2-3; 8 nucleotides match TRBD2. Germline trimming cut 6 bases from V and 0 bases from J; bases unmatched to any gene: 8. CDR3 length: 16 amino acids. From germline, CDR1 is MNHEY and CDR2 SMNVEV (reference sequence).

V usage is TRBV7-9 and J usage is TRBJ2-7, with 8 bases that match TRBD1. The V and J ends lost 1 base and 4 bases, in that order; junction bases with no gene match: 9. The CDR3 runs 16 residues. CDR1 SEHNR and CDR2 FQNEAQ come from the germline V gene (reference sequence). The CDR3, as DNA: TGTGCCAGCAGCTTAGTCGGACAGGGAGTCAGGTACGAGCAGTACTTC. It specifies CASSLVGQGVRYEQYF.

The CDR3 is CSASVGAGGYTF. The CDR3 nucleotides are TGCAGCGCCAGCGTGGGGGCGGGTGGCTACACCTTC. V gene TRBV29-1 combines with J gene TRBJ1-2; TRBD1 is a possible D gene (6 bases). Between the trimmed V and J ends, which lost 7 bases and 7 bases, there was a span of 16 bases. Germline CDR1 reads SQVTM; CDR2 reads ANQGSEA. The CDR3 is 12 amino acids.

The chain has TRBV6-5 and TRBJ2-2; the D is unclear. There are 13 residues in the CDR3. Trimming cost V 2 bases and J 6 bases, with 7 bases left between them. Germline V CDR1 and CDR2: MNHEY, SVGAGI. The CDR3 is CASSYDGSGELFF. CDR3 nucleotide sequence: TGTGCCAGCAGTTACGATGGGTCCGGGGAGCTGTTTTTT.

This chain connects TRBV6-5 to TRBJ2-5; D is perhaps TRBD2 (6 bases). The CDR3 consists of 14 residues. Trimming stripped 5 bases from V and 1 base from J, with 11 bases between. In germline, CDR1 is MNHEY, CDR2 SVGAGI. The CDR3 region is CASSPSGLQETQYF. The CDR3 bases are TGTGCCAGCAGTCCTTCGGGACTCCAAGAGACCCAGTACTTC.

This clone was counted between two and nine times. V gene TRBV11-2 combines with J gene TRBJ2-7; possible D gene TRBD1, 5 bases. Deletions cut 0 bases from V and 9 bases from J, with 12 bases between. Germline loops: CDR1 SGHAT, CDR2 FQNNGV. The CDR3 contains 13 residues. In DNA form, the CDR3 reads TGTGCCAGCAGCTTAGATCGGCAGGGAAGGCAGTACTTC. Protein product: CASSLDRQGRQYF.

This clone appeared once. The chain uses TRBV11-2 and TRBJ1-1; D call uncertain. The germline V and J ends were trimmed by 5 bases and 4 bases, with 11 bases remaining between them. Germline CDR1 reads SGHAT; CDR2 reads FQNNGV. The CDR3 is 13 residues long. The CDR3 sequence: CASSLRLVTEAFF. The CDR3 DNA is TGTGCCAGCAGCCTCAGGTTAGTCACTGAAGCTTTCTTT.

The CDR3 DNA sequence: TGTGCCAGCAGCTTCTACCCGGGCCAAGCCACAGATACGCAGTATTTT. Protein sequence: CASSFYPGQATDTQYF. This chain joins TRBV7-9 and TRBJ2-3; no firm D call. V was clipped by 3 bases and J by 2 bases, with 15 bases between them. This CDR3 has 16 residues. Germline V lookup: CDR1 SEHNR, CDR2 FQNEAQ (reference sequence).

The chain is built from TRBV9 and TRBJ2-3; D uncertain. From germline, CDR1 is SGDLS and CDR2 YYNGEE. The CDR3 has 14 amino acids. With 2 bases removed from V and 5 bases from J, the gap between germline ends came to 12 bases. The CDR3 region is CASSVGKGIDTQYF. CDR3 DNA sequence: TGTGCCAGCAGCGTGGGGAAAGGGATAGATACGCAGTATTTT.

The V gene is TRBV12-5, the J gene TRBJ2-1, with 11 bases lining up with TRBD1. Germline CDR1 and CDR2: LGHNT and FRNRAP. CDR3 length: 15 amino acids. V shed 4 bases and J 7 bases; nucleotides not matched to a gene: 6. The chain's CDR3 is CASGSGQGAGNEQFF. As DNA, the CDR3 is TGTGCTAGTGGTTCCGGACAGGGGGCGGGTAATGAGCAGTTCTTC. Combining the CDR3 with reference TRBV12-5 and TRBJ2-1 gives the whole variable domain DARVTQTPRHKVTEMGQEVTMRCQPILGHNTVFWYRQTMMQGLELLAYFRNRAPLDDSGMPKDRFSAEMPDATLATLKIQPSEPRDSAVYFCASGSGQGAGNEQFFGPGTRLTVL.